The present T cell receptor (beta chain) was sequenced within a study of Ad26.COV2.S vaccination and SARS-CoV-2 variants. Study-level points and caveats: Spike-specific TCR breadth ran higher among vaccine recipients than placebo recipients.

The CDR3 has 11 amino acids. V dropped 0 bases and J dropped 8 bases, with 4 bases sitting between them. The germline V gene has CDR1 MDHEN and CDR2 SYDVKM. About this clone: What it binds is not known.

Documented treatment: roughly 20 received Ad26.COV2.S at low or high dose, single or two shots; about 5 received placebo; per-sample allocation not given. The samples were gathered on day 63 after the first injection of vaccine or placebo. Spike of the Wuhan-strain SARS-CoV-2 was expressed by an Ad26 vector, which formed the vaccine. TCRdb's copy holds only in-frame clones and misses some; the assay was immunoSEQ multiplex PCR. The table shows some 410,000 clones, with around 92% occurring only once. The sequence was obtained from a person aged 18-60 years who received the Ad26.COV2.S COVID-19 vaccine or a placebo. The J gene is TRBJ1-1, the V gene TRBV28; D is unresolved. The source was peripheral blood, collected in a trial of Ad26.COV2.S vaccine versus placebo. The DNA for the CDR3 is TGTGCCAGCAGTTTATGGGCAGAAGCTTTCTTT. Protein product: CASSLWAEAFF.